The rows below give T cell receptor beta chains drawn from one sample of a study of stereotactic body radiotherapy in pancreatic ductal adenocarcinoma. MiXCR, applied by TCRdb to the bulk RNA-seq reads, yields one record per CDR3 protein. The listing records about 6 distinct CDR3 sequences. Sequences were derived from tumor tissue, sampled after stereotactic body radiotherapy or without it (not recorded which). The receptor source for this set is a human donor with pancreatic ductal adenocarcinoma. The CDR3 runs from the conserved cysteine through the conserved F or W. A D gene is named only where the DNA matches it firmly. The size of a clone is reported for some rows only, either as once, few or many, or as a class for expanded clones.

V: TRBV20-1
D: TRBD1
J: TRBJ2-7
size: few
DNA: TGCAGTGCTAGATACCAGCCGGGACAGGGGTACTACGAGCAGTACTTC
CDR3: CSARYQPGQGYYEQYF

V: TRBV11-2
D: NA
J: TRBJ1-3
size: NA
DNA: TGTGCCAGCAGCCTGTCAGGATTTGGAAACACCATATATTTT
CDR3: CASSLSGFGNTIYF

V: TRBV13
D: NA
J: TRBJ2-1
size: NA
DNA: TGTGCCAGCAGCAATGGGGGGCGAAATGAGCAGTTCTTC
CDR3: CASSNGGRNEQFF